This T cell receptor (beta chain) was identified during a study of PD-L1 blockade in urothelial cancer. Study details: Individuals in the cohort had been given 0 to 3 earlier chemotherapy regimens.

Overall study results and limits: When pretreatment blood TCR clonality was below the median, it predicted better survival.

The data were produced by immunoSEQ multiplex PCR, yet TCRdb's version contains in-frame clones alone and is incomplete. The data contain tens of thousands of clones, about four fifths of them singletons. Only one count was recorded for this clone. Its antigen is undetermined. The CDR3 is 15 residues long. With 4 bases removed from V and 2 bases from J, the gap between germline ends came to 15 bases. CDR1 is SGHRS, CDR2 YFSETQ, per germline. Time point: pretreatment peripheral blood. The sequences come from PBMCs, collected around atezolizumab (anti-PD-L1) treatment. The receptor's source is a man between 70 and 80 years old with urothelial cancer. The chain recombines TRBV5-1 with TRBJ1-1; D is unclear. CDR3 protein: CASSLGGWSNTEAFF. In DNA form, the CDR3 reads TGCGCCAGCAGCCTTGGCGGGTGGAGTAACACTGAAGCTTTCTTT.